Below, one T cell receptor (beta chain) is given with its context. The target antigen is unknown. Repertoires were generated with immunoSEQ multiplex PCR, while TCRdb's copy carries only in-frame clones and drops some. The sample lists around 140,000 clones, 70% to 90% occurring once. The record originates from a study of T cell responses to AZD1222 COVID-19 vaccine. General study findings and limits: The repertoires were collected only after the peak T cell response.

This CDR3 is built from 23 residues. The input for sequencing was peripheral blood, taken 28 days after the second dose of the MenACWY control vaccine. The TCR was taken from an adult who received the MenACWY meningococcal vaccine as a control. The chain recombines TRBV7-5 with TRBJ2-6; TRBD1, as called in the table, went unchecked against the DNA. TRBV7-5 is a documented pseudogene. CDR3 sequence reads: CVRSLRTGEILLLLKSGANVLTF. The CDR3, as DNA: TGTGTCAGAAGCCTGCGGACAGGGGAAATTTTGTTGTTGCTAAAATCTGGGGCCAACGTCCTGACTTTC.